This T cell receptor beta chain was sequenced for a study of CXCR3-negative and CXCR3-positive naive CD8 T cells. Study-wide results and caveats: Comparison of naive subsets found surface CD5 to be comparable, and TCR strength was inferred on the basis of TRB CDR3 properties. More hydrophobic TRB CDR3s occurred in CXCR3-positive than in CXCR3-negative naive cells. Diversity ran similarly high across both naive subsets but far lower in memory CD8+ cells.

Subsets of CD8+ T cells were each sorted in triplicate at around 320,000 cells apiece. With UMI labels, 5' RACE was used to prepare the TRB cDNA libraries. Reprocessing the 5' RACE reads, TCRdb reports a single entry for every CDR3 protein and omits DNA. The table counts around 160,000 distinct CDR3 sequences; about 0.28% lies in the top ten. For this clonotype: Its matching antigen is unknown.

Germline lookup yields CDR1 SQVTM and CDR2 ANQGSEA. The CDR3 covers 14 residues. What was sequenced was naive CXCR3+ CD8+ T cells from blood. Documented subset: CD45RO-CCR7+CD27+CD95- naive CD8+ T cells expressing CXCR3 (TNR3+). The source is a human donor in good health. Some clones in this sample may be carry-over from other donors' samples. The V call is TRBV29-1, the J call TRBJ2-7. CDR3 amino acids: CSVEGTSDSYEQYF.